These 19 T cell receptor beta chains were sequenced from one sample in a study of long-term antiretroviral therapy in people with HIV. The libraries were made with immunoSEQ v3.0 at survey level. Profiled with immunoSEQ multiplex PCR; TCRdb holds only in-frame clones, not every one. Here the sample spans tens of thousands of clones, about 86% being singletons. This material consisted of unsorted PBMCs, taken roughly 4.5 years after starting antiretroviral therapy. Receptor source: a man aged 25 to 40 with HIV.

The J gene is TRBJ1-5, the V gene TRBV10-2, with TRBD1 matching 8 bases. Per germline, CDR1 WSHSY and CDR2 SAAADI. The CDR3 sequence is 17 residues long. Trimming cost V 5 bases and J 2 bases; bases outside gene matches: 11. Here the CDR3 reads CASSTADRGEGNQPQHF. The CDR3 region has the DNA TGCGCCAGCAGTACCGCCGACAGGGGAGAGGGCAATCAGCCCCAGCATTTT.

The genes are TRBV6-6 and TRBJ1-1; tentatively, D is TRBD1 (5 bases). Germline V gene sequence: CDR1 MNHNY, CDR2 SVGAGI (reference sequence). V was cut by 5 bases and J by 5 bases, with 18 bases left in between. The CDR3 has 15 amino acids. CDR3 in DNA: TGTGCCAGCAGTATAAATGGAGCGGCAGGGACTGAAGCTTTCTTT. Its protein product is CASSINGAAGTEAFF.

This chain joins TRBV5-1 and TRBJ1-4, with 8 bases that match TRBD1. Germline CDR1 reads SGHRS; CDR2 reads YFSETQ. J lost 6 bases, V lost 1 base, and 2 bases had no gene match. The CDR3 extends over 14 amino acids. The chain's CDR3 is CASSLPGGDEKLFF. The CDR3 DNA follows: TGCGCCAGCAGCTTGCCAGGGGGCGATGAAAAACTGTTTTTT.

V gene TRBV18 combines with J gene TRBJ1-5, with D hard to call. The length of the CDR3 is 15 residues. CDR1 and CDR2 from the germline V gene are KGHSH and LQKENI. Trimming took 3 bases from V and 0 from J, leaving 9 bases between them. CDR3 protein: CASSPQAYSNQPQHF. DNA for the CDR3: TGTGCCAGCTCACCCCAGGCCTATAGCAATCAGCCCCAGCATTTT. The variable domain in full, completed from reference TRBV18 and TRBJ1-5, reads NAGVMQNPRHLVRRRGQEARLRCSPMKGHSHVYWYRQLPEEGLKFMVYLQKENIIDESGMPKERFSAEFPKEGPSILRIQQVVRGDSAAYFCASSPQAYSNQPQHFGDGTRLSIL.

The chain uses TRBV29-1 and TRBJ2-3; a weak D match, TRBD1 (6 bases). The CDR3 runs 14 residues. Germline V CDR1 and CDR2: SQVTM, ANQGSEA. CDR3 protein: CSVSQDRNTDTQYF. The CDR3 DNA reads TGCAGTGTGTCCCAGGACAGAAACACAGATACGCAGTATTTT.

The genes are TRBV27 and TRBJ2-7; weak D call: TRBD1 (5 bases). CDR1 and CDR2 (germline): MNHEY, SMNVEV (reference sequence). The CDR3 loop spans 13 amino acids. Between the trimmed V and J ends, which lost 6 bases and 1 base, there was a span of 10 bases. In nucleotides, the CDR3 is TGTGCCAGCAGAAACCAGGGATCCTACGAGCAGTACTTC. It codes for CASRNQGSYEQYF.

The rearrangement uses TRBV5-5 and TRBJ2-2, with D perhaps TRBD2 (6 bases). This CDR3 comprises 13 residues. Germline V gives CDR1 SGHKS, CDR2 YYEKEE (reference sequence). Trimming removed 3 bases from V and 5 bases from J, with 8 bases in between. This CDR3 is CASSWDWTGELFF. The CDR3 nucleotides read TGTGCCAGCAGCTGGGACTGGACCGGGGAGCTGTTTTTT.

The DNA for the CDR3 is TGTGCCTGGAGAGACCCGGGACAGGGTCGGGTCGAGCAGTACTTC. This encodes CAWRDPGQGRVEQYF. The chain carries TRBV30 and TRBJ2-7; 9 bases fit TRBD1. Germline assignment: CDR1 GTSNPN and CDR2 SVGIG (reference sequence). J lost 6 bases, V lost 3 bases, and 12 bases had no gene match. The length of the CDR3 is 15 residues.

V and J are TRBV7-8 and TRBJ2-7, with D uncertain. The CDR3 spans 15 residues. V shed 5 bases and J shed 0 bases, with 14 bases lying between them. CDR1 is SGHVS and CDR2 is FQNEAQ in the germline V gene. Here the CDR3 DNA reads TGTGCCAGCAGCCCCCTCATCCGTTACTCCTACGAGCAGTACTTC. This gives the protein CASSPLIRYSYEQYF.

This clone was seen a single time. The gene calls are TRBV19 and TRBJ1-2; TRBD1 matches at 7 bases. The V gene end was trimmed by 7 bases and the J gene end by 5 bases; junction bases not matched to a gene: 13. This CDR3 is 15 amino acids long. Per the germline V gene, CDR1 is LNHDA and CDR2 is SQIVND (reference sequence). This chain's CDR3 is CASTSSPGTAYGYTF. CDR3 DNA: TGTGCCAGTACATCATCGCCCGGGACAGCATATGGCTACACCTTC.

This clone has just a few counts. The chain uses TRBV7-9 and TRBJ2-7, with a tentative D call TRBD2 (6 bases). With 5 bases removed from V and 1 base from J, the gap between germline ends came to 18 bases. Germline assignment: CDR1 SEHNR and CDR2 FQNEAQ (reference sequence). CDR3 length: 16 residues. CDR3 residues: CASSPTPRETSYEQYF. The CDR3 DNA reads TGTGCCAGCAGCCCCACCCCTCGGGAGACTTCCTACGAGCAGTACTTC.

This chain connects TRBV19 to TRBJ1-3; possible D gene TRBD1, 6 bases. Germline values: CDR1 LNHDA, CDR2 SQIVND (reference sequence). The CDR3 covers 13 residues. The V and J ends lost 11 bases and 7 bases respectively, with 18 bases between them. In DNA, the CDR3 is TGTGCCGCGGCGGACAGTTTCAGGAACACCATATATTTT. This sequence encodes CAAADSFRNTIYF. The variable domain in full, with the rest retrieved from reference TRBV19 and TRBJ1-3, is DGGITQSPKYLFRKEGQNVTLSCEQNLNHDAMYWYRQDPGQGLRLIYYSQIVNDFQKGDIAEGYSVSREKKESFPLTVTSAQKNPTAFYLCAAADSFRNTIYFGEGSWLTVV.

This clone is a singleton in its sample. The J gene is TRBJ2-2, the V gene TRBV29-1; 10 bases align to TRBD1. The CDR3 covers 14 residues. Germline V gene data show CDR1 as SQVTM and CDR2 as ANQGSEA. The V and J ends lost 8 bases and 5 bases, in that order; junction bases with no gene match: 8. This CDR3 reads CSTQDRGRTGELFF. The CDR3 DNA sequence: TGCAGCACCCAGGACAGGGGGAGGACCGGGGAGCTGTTTTTT.

This clone came up once. V usage is TRBV5-1 and J usage is TRBJ1-6; perhaps TRBD1 as D (5 bases). The CDR3 contains 16 residues. The germline V and J ends were trimmed by 5 bases and 0 bases, with 12 bases remaining between them. Germline V gene lookup returns CDR1 SGHRS and CDR2 YFSETQ. CDR3 sequence (DNA): TGCGCCAGCAGTTCCGCAGGGAGCTCCTATAATTCACCCCTCCACTTT. Amino acids: CASSSAGSSYNSPLHF. Supplemented by reference TRBV5-1 and TRBJ1-6, the full variable domain reads KAGVTQTPRYLIKTRGQQVTLSCSPISGHRSVSWYQQTPGQGLQFLFEYFSETQRNKGNFPGRFSGRQFSNSRSEMNVSTLELGDSALYLCASSSAGSSYNSPLHFGNGTRLTVT.

This clone has just a few counts. The chain carries TRBV19 and TRBJ1-2; unclear D gene. V was clipped by 5 bases and J by 2 bases, with 6 bases between them. The germline V gene encodes CDR1 LNHDA and CDR2 SQIVND (reference sequence). CDR3 length: 12 amino acids. The CDR3: CASSGSNYGYTF. The CDR3 bases are TGTGCCAGTAGTGGTTCAAACTATGGCTACACCTTC.

The V gene is TRBV6-5, the J gene TRBJ2-3, with unresolved D. The germline gives CDR1 MNHEY, CDR2 SVGAGI. The CDR3 length is 14 residues. V shed 0 bases and J shed 5 bases, with 9 bases lying between them. CDR3 residues: CASSYSISLDTQYF. CDR3 nucleotides: TGTGCCAGCAGTTACTCGATATCGTTAGATACGCAGTATTTT.

The chain recombines TRBV5-4 with TRBJ2-7; D is undetermined. The V gene lost 2 bases and the J gene lost 3 bases, with 9 bases spanning the gap. The CDR3 sequence is 13 residues long. Germline assignment: CDR1 SGHNT and CDR2 YYREEE (reference sequence). In DNA, the CDR3 is TGTGCCAGCAGCTTCAGTCCCCTCTACGAGCAGTACTTC. It translates to CASSFSPLYEQYF.

The J gene is TRBJ2-7, the V gene TRBV7-9, with D unresolved. CDR1 SEHNR and CDR2 FQNEAQ come from the germline V gene (reference sequence). V was shortened by 1 base and J by 3 bases, with 4 bases between the two germline ends. This CDR3 region has 12 residues. In DNA form, the CDR3 reads TGTGCCAGCAGCTTAGTAGGCTACGAGCAGTACTTC. Residues: CASSLVGYEQYF.

This clone was seen only once. The chain combines TRBV30 with TRBJ2-3, with 10 bases aligning to TRBD2. The CDR3 is 14 residues long. Germline V gene data show CDR1 as GTSNPN and CDR2 as SVGIG (reference sequence). CDR3 nucleotide sequence: TGTGCTCTGGAAGGCAGCGGGAGGGTAGATACGCAGTATTTT. Its translation is CALEGSGRVDTQYF.